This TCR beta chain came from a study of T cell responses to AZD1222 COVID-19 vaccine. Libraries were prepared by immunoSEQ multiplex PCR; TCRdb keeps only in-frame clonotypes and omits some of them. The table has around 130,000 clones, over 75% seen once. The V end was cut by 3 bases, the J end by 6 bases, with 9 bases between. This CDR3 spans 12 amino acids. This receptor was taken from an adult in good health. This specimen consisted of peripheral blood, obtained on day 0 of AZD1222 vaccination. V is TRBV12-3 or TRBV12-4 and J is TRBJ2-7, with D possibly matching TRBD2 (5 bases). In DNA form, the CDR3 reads TGTGCCAGCAGTTTTAGCGCCGGCGAGCAGTACTTC. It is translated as CASSFSAGEQYF.